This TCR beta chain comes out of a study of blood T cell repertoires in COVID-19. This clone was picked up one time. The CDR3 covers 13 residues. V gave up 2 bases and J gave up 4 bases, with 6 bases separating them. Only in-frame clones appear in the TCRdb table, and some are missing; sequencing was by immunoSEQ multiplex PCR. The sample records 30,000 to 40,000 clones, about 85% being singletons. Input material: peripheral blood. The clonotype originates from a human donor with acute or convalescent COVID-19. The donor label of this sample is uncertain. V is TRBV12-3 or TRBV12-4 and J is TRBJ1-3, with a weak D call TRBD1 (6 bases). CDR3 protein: CASSLQGGNTIYF. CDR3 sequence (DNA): TGTGCCAGCAGTTTACAGGGGGGAAACACCATATATTTT.